The TCR beta chain under discussion was sequenced for a study of blood T cell repertoires in COVID-19. Study details: The United States, Italy and Spain were the sources of the acute and convalescent COVID-19 samples. T cells, B-cell-depleted T cells, or PBMCs supplied cDNA or gDNA.

Original processing methods: Reference gene primers were amplified, and this amplification served to estimate nucleated cell counts. Sequenced by immunoSEQ multiplex PCR; TCRdb stores in-frame clones only, minus some. V and J calls and clone size are those listed in that table; D and trimming were worked out from the DNA. The sample shows just under 350,000 clones, about 90% of them seen only once. This receptor was taken from a woman in her late teens or twenties who had recovered from COVID-19. The sequencing sample was made of peripheral blood.

CDR3 DNA sequence: TGTGCCAGCAGCCAAGAGTATCGGACTAGCGGGAGTAATGAGCAGTTCTTC. Protein: CASSQEYRTSGSNEQFF. V is TRBV14 and J is TRBJ2-1; TRBD2 matches 13 bases. V shed 0 bases and J 7 bases; nucleotides not matched to a gene: 6. The CDR3 spans 17 residues. CDR1 and CDR2 (germline): SGHDN, FVKESK.